The clone carrying this T cell receptor (beta chain) has more than one count but fewer than ten. This record comes from a study of T cell repertoires in cytomegalovirus infection. Germline CDR1 is SGHKS and CDR2 is YYEKEE (reference sequence). V was shortened by 1 base and J by 4 bases, with 9 bases between the two germline ends. The CDR3 sequence is 13 residues long. TCRdb used MiXCR to reprocess the reads, holding one entry per CDR3 protein. The sample lists about 360,000 distinct CDR3 sequences, 15% to 20% occurring once. The sample consisted of PBMCs. The J gene is TRBJ2-7, the V gene TRBV5-5; tentative D call: TRBD2 (5 bases). This TCR was sampled from a human donor in good health (CMV status not recorded). Some clones in this sample may be carry-over from other donors' samples. CDR3 residues: CASSLRERYEQYF. The CDR3 DNA reads TGTGCCAGCAGCTTGCGGGAAAGGTACGAGCAGTACTTC.